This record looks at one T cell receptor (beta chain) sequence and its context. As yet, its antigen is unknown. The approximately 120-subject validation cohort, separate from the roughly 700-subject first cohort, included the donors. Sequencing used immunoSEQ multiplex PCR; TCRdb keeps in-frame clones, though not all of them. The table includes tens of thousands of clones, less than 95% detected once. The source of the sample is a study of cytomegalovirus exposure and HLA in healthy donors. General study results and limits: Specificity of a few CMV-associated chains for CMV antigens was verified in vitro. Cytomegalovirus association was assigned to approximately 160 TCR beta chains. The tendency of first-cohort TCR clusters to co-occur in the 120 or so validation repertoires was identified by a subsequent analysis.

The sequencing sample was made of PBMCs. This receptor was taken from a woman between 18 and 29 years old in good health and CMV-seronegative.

CDR3 sequence reads: CASSPTGGPPYEQYF. DNA of the CDR3: TGTGCCAGCTCACCAACAGGGGGGCCCCCCTACGAGCAGTACTTC. V is TRBV18 and J is TRBJ2-7; TRBD1 matches at 8 bases. Germline CDR1 is KGHSH and CDR2 is LQKENI. Trimming at V came to 2 bases and at J to 2 bases, leaving 5 bases not matched to a gene. The CDR3 loop spans 15 amino acids.